This TCR beta chain was obtained from a study of T cell responses to AZD1222 COVID-19 vaccine. Study at large: Recipients boosted at about 4 weeks or about 12 weeks are pooled. Study-wide results and limits: In a largely white British group with more females than males, clonal diversity was possibly underestimated. Regions 160-218 and 743-854 dominated among vaccine-associated CD4 TCRs spanning spike. Spike-specific TCR breadth and depth went up after people got two AZD1222 doses.

Profiling relied on immunoSEQ multiplex PCR, and the TCRdb table lists in-frame clones only, not all of them. The repertoire holds about 160,000 clones, with 80% to 95% as singletons. Regarding this clone: Its antigen is as yet unknown.

The CDR3 has 18 amino acids. Germline V gene lookup returns CDR1 LGHNA and CDR2 YNFKEQ. J was trimmed by 5 bases and V by 4 bases; bases with no gene match: 16. This clonotype was sampled from an adult in good health. V is TRBV4-2 and J is TRBJ2-2; TRBD1 matches 7 bases. Here the sequenced sample was peripheral blood, taken on day 0 of AZD1222 vaccination. CDR3 bases: TGTGCCAGCAGCCGAAGCCTGACAGGGATCCTGGGAACCGGGGAGCTGTTTTTT. As protein: CASSRSLTGILGTGELFF.